Here is one T cell receptor (beta chain) with its context. This receptor's antigen is unknown. Base qualities are missing; no much larger clone stands one base away. Spanning cysteine to phenylalanine, the CDR3 consists of 18 amino acids. The sequence is cut down to CDR3 DNA, 54 bases in frame from base 1. Based on the germline V gene, the CDR1 and CDR2 sequences are KGHSY and FQNENV. The junction shows trimming of 2 bases on V and 3 bases on J, and the gene matches do not reach 7 bases of it. This sample is part of a study of cytomegalovirus exposure and HLA in healthy donors (dated by TCRdb to about 2017). Regarding the complete study: A later analysis indicated that the roughly 130 validation repertoires were generated on the platform also employed for the roughly 650 repertoires of the first cohort. To predict cytomegalovirus infection status, the study combined high-throughput TCR immunosequencing, statistical association of individual TCRs with disease status, and machine learning. Along with the approximately 620-subject first cohort, a separate validation cohort of 120 different subjects was used. The study was designed to test whether signatures of past pathogen exposure could be identified by cataloging public T cell receptors.

Separate from the approximately 700-subject first cohort, the validation cohort of 90 to 150 subjects was the group to which the donors belonged. Overall results and qualifications from the work: All 110 or so repertoires were used to score co-occurrence in the validation cohort in a later analysis, because that analysis had no HLA typing for the cohort. The authors suggested that the approach could potentially be extended to other disease states and immunological phenotypes. The study gave a list of under 200 TCR beta chains associated with cytomegalovirus. In both the original and validation cohorts, the classifier was reported to diagnose cytomegalovirus status with high specificity and sensitivity. Most TCR sequences were observed very rarely across donors, whereas some public TCRs were present in many individuals. Three of the identified cytomegalovirus-associated TCR beta chains were confirmed in vitro to be specific for cytomegalovirus antigens. Subsequent analysis determined that TCRs grouped into clusters in the first cohort also showed a tendency toward co-occurrence across the approximately 110 validation repertoires, and roughly 95% of cluster scores exceeded 0.

Library generation was performed with the immunoSEQ multiplex PCR assay. As for the authors' bioinformatics: A statistical classification framework was built to diagnose cytomegalovirus status from the catalog of TCR beta chain sequences. Imported from immuneACCESS, the table was reduced by TCRdb to in-frame sequences with V and J called. These copies leave out some clones; in studies compared against another copy, an unresolved V gene accounts for under half, and the cause of the remainder is not known. V, J and clone size derive from that table, while D and trimming were established from the DNA sequence. The sample profile shows 47,000 or so clones; around 94% of them were found once. The biggest ten clones account for 1.4% of the sample.

This receptor chain uses TRBV16 and TRBJ2-3, and 14 junctional nucleotides match TRBD2. This TCR came from a man between 18 and 35 years old in good health and CMV-seronegative. Sequenced sample: PBMCs. The encoded CDR3 is CASSQTGTSGSLTDTQYF. The DNA reads TGTGCCAGCAGCCAAACTGGGACTAGCGGGAGTCTAACAGATACGCAGTATTTT. Reference TRBV16 and TRBJ2-3 genes cover what lies past the CDR3, so the full variable domain is GEEVAQTPKHLVRGEGQKAKLYCAPIKGHSYVFWYQQVLKNEFKFLISFQNENVFDETGMPKERFSAKCLPNSPCSLEIQATKLEDSAVYFCASSQTGTSGSLTDTQYFGPGTRLTVL.